These 14 T cell receptor beta chains originate from one sample sequenced in a study of blood T cell repertoires in COVID-19. This table comes from immunoSEQ multiplex PCR, and its TCRdb copy is limited to in-frame clones, with some not included. The sample lists about 150,000 clones; 75% to 90% were seen once. Sequencing was performed on peripheral blood. All receptors derive from a woman aged 40-49 years with acute or convalescent COVID-19.

This chain joins TRBV19 and TRBJ2-4, with D possibly TRBD2 on 5 matching bases. From germline, CDR1 is LNHDA and CDR2 SQIVND (reference sequence). Trimming pared 6 bases from V and 3 bases from J, leaving 9 bases between. This CDR3 comprises 13 residues. For the CDR3, the DNA is TGTGCCAGTAGGTCTGGAGGCAAAAACATTCAGTACTTC. Protein sequence: CASRSGGKNIQYF. The whole variable domain, filled in from reference TRBV19 and TRBJ2-4, reads DGGITQSPKYLFRKEGQNVTLSCEQNLNHDAMYWYRQDPGQGLRLIYYSQIVNDFQKGDIAEGYSVSREKKESFPLTVTSAQKNPTAFYLCASRSGGKNIQYFGAGTRLSVL.

The genes are TRBV7-9 and TRBJ1-3; 7 bases line up with TRBD1. Losses at the gene ends were 1 base for V and 4 bases for J; bases not matched to a gene: 7. This CDR3 is built from 16 residues. Germline V CDR1 and CDR2: SEHNR, FQNEAQ (reference sequence). In DNA form, the CDR3 reads TGTGCCAGCAGCTTAGTCTCGACAGGGATCGGAAACACCATATATTTT. Protein sequence: CASSLVSTGIGNTIYF.

V and J are TRBV5-6 and TRBJ2-7, with a tentative D call TRBD1 (5 bases). The germline CDR1 and CDR2 sequences are SGHDT and YYEEEE. V dropped 3 bases and J dropped 2 bases, with 9 bases sitting between them. The CDR3 consists of 13 residues. CDR3 region: CASSSGATYEQYF. CDR3 DNA sequence: TGTGCCAGCAGCTCTGGGGCAACCTACGAGCAGTACTTC.

The chain uses TRBV18 and TRBJ2-3; 9 nucleotides align to TRBD1. The CDR3 runs to 16 residues. J lost 0 bases, V lost 3 bases, and 4 bases had no gene match. Germline V gene sequence: CDR1 KGHSH, CDR2 LQKENI. CDR3 residues: CASSPQQGASTDTQYF. For the CDR3, the DNA is TGTGCCAGCTCACCGCAACAGGGGGCTAGCACAGATACGCAGTATTTT.

Here the CDR3 DNA reads TGTGCCAGCAGAAAACCGGGTTACGAGCAGTACTTC. As protein: CASRKPGYEQYF. The chain employs TRBV28 and TRBJ2-7; no firm D call. The CDR3 is 12 residues long. The ends were cut back, 6 bases at V and 4 bases at J, with 10 bases in the middle. Germline loops: CDR1 MDHEN, CDR2 SYDVKM.

The J gene is TRBJ2-7, the V gene TRBV19; perhaps TRBD1 as D (6 bases). There are 14 residues in the CDR3. Between the trimmed V and J ends, which lost 9 bases and 7 bases, there was a span of 22 bases. Germline V gene data show CDR1 as LNHDA and CDR2 as SQIVND (reference sequence). CDR3 in DNA: TGTGCCAGCCGGGGCCTACAGGGCAACCGGGAGCAGTACTTC. This codes for CASRGLQGNREQYF. Drawing the rest from reference TRBV19 and TRBJ2-7, the complete variable domain is DGGITQSPKYLFRKEGQNVTLSCEQNLNHDAMYWYRQDPGQGLRLIYYSQIVNDFQKGDIAEGYSVSREKKESFPLTVTSAQKNPTAFYLCASRGLQGNREQYFGPGTRLTVT.

The rearrangement joins TRBV5-1 to TRBJ2-1, with 8 bases fitting TRBD2. The CDR3 sequence is 19 residues long. The V gene end was trimmed by 5 bases and the J gene end by 8 bases; junction bases not matched to a gene: 24. Per germline, CDR1 SGHRS and CDR2 YFSETQ. The CDR3 nucleotides read TGCGCCAGCAGGGCCCCATCTGAACACAACCGCGGGGGGTTTTATGAGCAGTTCTTC. Protein: CASRAPSEHNRGGFYEQFF.

The rearrangement uses TRBV9 and TRBJ1-5; D unclear. Germline V lookup: CDR1 SGDLS, CDR2 YYNGEE. Between the trimmed V and J ends, which lost 4 bases and 5 bases, there was a span of 10 bases. The CDR3 totals 13 residues. CDR3 nucleotides: TGTGCCAGCAGCCTAACAGTAGATCAGCCCCAGCATTTT. The encoded protein is CASSLTVDQPQHF.

This rearrangement joins TRBV24-1 to TRBJ2-4; D is uncertain. The germline V gene has CDR1 KGHDR and CDR2 SFDVKD. V lost 4 bases and J 0 bases, leaving 9 bases between the germline ends. CDR3 length equals 15 residues. The CDR3: CATSEGDLAKNIQYF. For the CDR3, the DNA is TGTGCCACCAGTGAGGGTGACTTAGCCAAAAACATTCAGTACTTC.

The chain employs TRBV7-8 and TRBJ2-5, with 9 bases matching TRBD1. In germline, CDR1 is SGHVS, CDR2 FQNEAQ. This CDR3 region has 15 residues. J gave up 1 base and V 6 bases, and 6 bases lay outside the gene matches. The CDR3 here is CASRDYRGRQETQYF. The CDR3 DNA reads as TGTGCCAGCAGGGATTACAGGGGGCGCCAAGAGACCCAGTACTTC. The entire variable domain, with the rest obtained from reference TRBV7-8 and TRBJ2-5, is as follows: GAGVSQSPRYKVAKRGQDVALRCDPISGHVSLFWYQQALGQGPEFLTYFQNEAQLDKSGLPSDRFFAERPEGSVSTLKIQRTQQEDSAVYLCASRDYRGRQETQYFGPGTRLLVL.

The genes are TRBV27 and TRBJ1-1, with no clear D. This CDR3 comprises 13 residues. Germline V gives CDR1 MNHEY, CDR2 SMNVEV (reference sequence). Trimming left V 2 bases short and J 1 base short, with 5 bases between. In DNA form, the CDR3 reads TGTGCCAGCAGTTTAACTGAGAACACTGAAGCTTTCTTT. It specifies CASSLTENTEAFF.

This chain joins TRBV5-1 and TRBJ2-5; 8 bases fit TRBD2. With 4 bases clipped from V and 5 bases from J, the junction kept 13 bases outside the gene matches. Germline assignment: CDR1 SGHRS and CDR2 YFSETQ. The CDR3 runs to 16 residues. The CDR3: CASSISQGSGGETQYF. CDR3 nucleotides: TGCGCCAGCAGCATTTCTCAGGGGAGCGGGGGTGAGACCCAGTACTTC.

The V call is TRBV30, the J call TRBJ1-5; maybe TRBD1 (5 bases). Germline CDR1 GTSNPN, CDR2 SVGIG (reference sequence). This CDR3 is built from 13 residues. Trimming took off 2 bases at V and 7 bases at J, with 12 bases between the two ends. CDR3 coding DNA: TGTGCCTGGAGTATAAGGGGCGGACAGCCCCAGCATTTT. Translated: CAWSIRGGQPQHF.

The CDR3: CASSEGYRGTGELFF. CDR3 bases: TGTGCCAGCAGTGAAGGGTACAGAGGGACCGGGGAGCTGTTTTTT. This chain joins TRBV6-4 and TRBJ2-2, with D perhaps matching TRBD2 (5 bases). There are 15 residues in the CDR3. Per the germline V gene, CDR1 is MRHNA and CDR2 is SNTAGT. With 3 bases removed from V and 5 bases from J, the gap between germline ends came to 13 bases.